This TCR beta chain stems from a study of siplizumab effects on memory and regulatory T cells. Study-level results: Naive T cells appeared more diverse than memory cells and seemed to be major alloresponse contributors. Among mappable alloreactive CD4+ clones, the Treg-derived fraction averaged nearly 70% with siplizumab versus about 25% in controls. Few alloreactive clones mapped to unstimulated subsets.

To note about this clone: Its antigen is as yet unknown.

Some clones are missing from TCRdb's copy, which holds only in-frame ones; the method was immunoSEQ multiplex PCR. The sample consists of over 95,000 clones, roughly 95% of them appearing once. The germline V gene has CDR1 SGHRS and CDR2 YFSETQ. The CDR3 loop spans 15 amino acids. Trimming shortened V by 0 bases and J by 7 bases, and 11 bases separated the two germline ends. The sequence was obtained from a human donor in good health. The gene calls are TRBV5-1 and TRBJ1-6, with D hard to call. The sequenced material came from non-Treg CD4+ T cells sorted from blood. The CDR3 is CASSLDPGMNSPLHF. In DNA, the CDR3 is TGCGCCAGCAGCTTGGATCCAGGAATGAATTCACCCCTCCACTTT.